These 29 T cell receptor beta chains came from one sample sequenced in a study of blood T cell repertoires in COVID-19. The repertoire was sequenced with immunoSEQ multiplex PCR; TCRdb's copy has only in-frame clones and lacks some. This sample yields about 250,000 clones, of which roughly nine tenths are seen a single time; around 3% belongs to the top ten. The sequenced sample was PBMCs or T cells enriched from blood (not recorded which). These receptor sequences come from a woman in her 50s who had recovered from COVID-19.

The rearrangement joins TRBV6-2 or TRBV6-3 to TRBJ2-1; TRBD2 matches 8 bases. V was pared by 2 bases and J by 7 bases, with 7 bases of the junction left unmatched. Germline V lookup: CDR1 MNHEY, CDR2 SVGEGT. The CDR3 covers 15 residues. The CDR3 region has the DNA TGTGCCAGCAGTTACCCCAGCGGGAGTTTAAATGAGCAGTTCTTC. It yields the protein CASSYPSGSLNEQFF.

V usage is TRBV28 and J usage is TRBJ1-6; 10 bases are a match to TRBD1. The germline V gene has CDR1 MDHEN and CDR2 SYDVKM. The CDR3 spans 16 residues. V dropped 1 base and J dropped 8; count of bases not matched to a gene: 5. CDR3 amino acids: CASSLLTGGNDSPLHF. The CDR3 DNA is TGTGCCAGCAGTTTATTGACAGGGGGCAATGATTCACCCCTCCACTTT.

The J gene is TRBJ1-4, the V gene TRBV6-5; D remains ambiguous. Trimming took off 0 bases at V and 7 bases at J, with 6 bases between the two ends. This CDR3 has 13 residues. Germline V gene data show CDR1 as MNHEY and CDR2 as SVGAGI. The CDR3: CASSYSFGEKLFF. As DNA, the CDR3 is TGTGCCAGCAGTTACTCGTTCGGTGAAAAACTGTTTTTT.

V is TRBV5-1 and J is TRBJ1-3; TRBD1 might be the D (5 bases). The CDR3 is 16 residues long. CDR1 is SGHRS and CDR2 is YFSETQ in the germline V gene. The V end lost 0 bases, the J end lost 1 base, and 11 bases lay between the germline ends. Here the CDR3 DNA reads TGCGCCAGCAGCTTGGGTTCGGCAGGGTCTGGAAACACCATATATTTT. It specifies CASSLGSAGSGNTIYF.

This rearrangement joins TRBV3-1 (or the pseudogene TRBV3-2) to TRBJ2-7; TRBD2 matches 8 bases. From germline, CDR1 is LGHDT and CDR2 YNNKEL (reference sequence). The CDR3 extends over 14 amino acids. V dropped 7 bases and J dropped 2; count of bases not matched to a gene: 7. The CDR3 is CASKRSGSAYEQYF. In nucleotides, the CDR3 is TGTGCCAGCAAACGAAGCGGGAGCGCCTACGAGCAGTACTTC.

The chain has TRBV30 and TRBJ1-5, with TRBD1 matching 8 bases. The germline V gene has CDR1 GTSNPN and CDR2 SVGIG (reference sequence). V was pared by 5 bases and J by 12 bases, with 9 bases of the junction left unmatched. The CDR3 covers 12 residues. The CDR3 sequence is CAWGPGQGHQHF. The CDR3, as DNA: TGTGCCTGGGGCCCCGGACAGGGCCACCAGCATTTT.

This clone was found a few times. V usage is TRBV19 and J usage is TRBJ1-1; TRBD1 matches 7 bases. This CDR3 region has 14 residues. The germline V gene has CDR1 LNHDA and CDR2 SQIVND (reference sequence). Trimming at V came to 7 bases and at J to 6 bases, leaving 11 bases not matched to a gene. CDR3 sequence (DNA): TGTGCCAGTACGCCCCGACAGGGTACCGCTGAAGCTTTCTTT. Translating it yields CASTPRQGTAEAFF.

The gene calls are TRBV7-2 and TRBJ2-7; 10 nucleotides line up with TRBD2. Germline lookup yields CDR1 SGHTA and CDR2 FQGNSA. The V and J ends lost 0 bases and 3 bases, in that order; junction bases with no gene match: 5. The CDR3 runs to 16 residues. CDR3 amino acids: CASSLASASGSYEQYF. The DNA of the CDR3 is TGTGCCAGCAGCTTAGCGTCGGCTAGCGGGAGCTACGAGCAGTACTTC.

V is TRBV28 and J is TRBJ1-6; 9 nucleotides align to TRBD1. This CDR3 region has 15 residues. V dropped 5 bases and J dropped 10; count of bases not matched to a gene: 9. Germline CDR1 reads MDHEN; CDR2 reads SYDVKM. CDR3 in amino acids: CASSPRTGVKSPLHF. In DNA, the CDR3 is TGTGCCAGCAGTCCCCGGACAGGGGTTAAATCACCCCTCCACTTT. Filled out from reference TRBV28 and TRBJ1-6, the complete variable domain reads DVKVTQSSRYLVKRTGEKVFLECVQDMDHENMFWYRQDPGLGLRLIYFSYDVKMKEKGDIPEGYSVSREKKERFSLILESASTNQTSMYLCASSPRTGVKSPLHFGNGTRLTVT.

The chain carries TRBV28 and TRBJ1-5; D is unclear. Deletions cut 3 bases from V and 0 bases from J, with 9 bases between. Per germline, CDR1 MDHEN and CDR2 SYDVKM. CDR3 length: 15 amino acids. CDR3 sequence reads: CASSLRVYSNQPQHF. The CDR3 nucleotides are TGTGCCAGCAGTTTGAGAGTTTATAGCAATCAGCCCCAGCATTTT.

The chain joins TRBV10-3 to TRBJ2-3; TRBD1 matches at 11 bases. In germline, CDR1 is ENHRY, CDR2 SYGVKD. CDR3 size: 16 residues. V dropped 3 bases and J dropped 5; count of bases not matched to a gene: 7. This CDR3 is CAISDPGQGARDTQYF. As DNA, the CDR3 is TGTGCCATCAGTGACCCCGGACAGGGGGCACGAGATACGCAGTATTTT.

The rearrangement uses TRBV29-1 and TRBJ2-7, with 13 bases fitting TRBD2. Germline trimming cut 1 base from V and 6 bases from J; bases unmatched to any gene: 3. CDR1 SQVTM and CDR2 ANQGSEA come from the germline V gene. The length of the CDR3 is 14 residues. Here the CDR3 DNA reads TGCAGCGTTGAAGGGACTAGCGGGAGCGGCGAGCAGTACTTC. It is translated as CSVEGTSGSGEQYF.

V and J are TRBV4-3 and TRBJ2-7, with TRBD1 matching 8 bases. The CDR3 is 13 amino acids. The trim removed 0 bases at V and 6 bases at J, leaving 1 base unmatched. Germline V gives CDR1 LGHNA, CDR2 YSLEER. CDR3 bases: TGCGCCAGCAGCCAAGACACAGGGGGCGAGCAGTACTTC. Translated, it gives CASSQDTGGEQYF.

The chain is built from TRBV6-5 and TRBJ1-3; D remains ambiguous. Germline assignment: CDR1 MNHEY and CDR2 SVGAGI. V shed 4 bases and J shed 1 base, with 5 bases lying between them. CDR3 length: 13 residues. The CDR3 is CASSLASGNTIYF. The CDR3 nucleotides read TGTGCCAGCAGTTTAGCTTCTGGAAACACCATATATTTT.

The gene calls are TRBV30 and TRBJ1-4; maybe TRBD1 (5 bases). The germline CDR1 and CDR2 sequences are GTSNPN and SVGIG (reference sequence). The CDR3 has 12 residues. V was pared by 4 bases and J by 8 bases, with 11 bases between. CDR3 coding DNA: TGTGCCTGGACAGGGATTAGCGAAAAACTGTTTTTT. Translating it yields CAWTGISEKLFF.

The chain recombines TRBV7-3 with TRBJ2-3; unclear D gene. This CDR3 is 14 amino acids long. Trimming took 1 base from V and 6 from J, leaving 11 bases between them. The germline V gene has CDR1 SGHTA and CDR2 FQGTGA. DNA for the CDR3: TGTGCCAGCAGCTTAAGATTGGGCGCCGATACGCAGTATTTT. Residues: CASSLRLGADTQYF.

This chain joins TRBV15 and TRBJ2-4; 11 nucleotides match TRBD1. CDR3 size: 16 residues. CDR1 and CDR2 from the germline V gene are LNHNV and YYDKDF (reference sequence). V dropped 5 bases and J dropped 7; count of bases not matched to a gene: 10. The CDR3 protein is CATSLYSGQGANIQYF. In DNA, the CDR3 is TGTGCCACCAGCTTATACTCCGGACAGGGGGCGAACATTCAGTACTTC.

The chain combines TRBV14 with TRBJ2-3, with D maybe TRBD1 (6 bases). This CDR3 has 16 residues. V was cut by 1 base and J by 4 bases, with 15 bases left in between. The germline gives CDR1 SGHDN, CDR2 FVKESK. CDR3 protein: CASSQVKGEWSDTQYF. The CDR3 DNA sequence: TGTGCCAGCAGCCAAGTTAAGGGGGAGTGGTCAGATACGCAGTATTTT. The variable domain in full, completed from reference TRBV14 and TRBJ2-3, reads EAGVTQFPSHSVIEKGQTVTLRCDPISGHDNLYWYRRVMGKEIKFLLHFVKESKQDESGMPNNRFLAERTGGTYSTLKVQPAELEDSGVYFCASSQVKGEWSDTQYFGPGTRLTVL.

The chain combines TRBV25-1 with TRBJ2-7, with 8 positions matching TRBD1. The V gene's germline CDR1 is MGHDK and CDR2 SYGVNS. J was trimmed by 5 bases and V by 4 bases; bases with no gene match: 7. The CDR3 loop spans 14 amino acids. This CDR3 is CASSGRTGIDEQYF. CDR3 DNA: TGTGCCAGCAGTGGCAGGACAGGGATCGACGAGCAGTACTTC.

Only one count was recorded for this clone. V gene TRBV28 combines with J gene TRBJ1-1, with a weak D call TRBD1 (5 bases). Germline CDR1 MDHEN, CDR2 SYDVKM. V lost 7 bases, J lost 1 base, and 13 bases lay in between. The CDR3 extends over 14 amino acids. This CDR3 reads CASNFGTWNTEAFF. The CDR3 DNA sequence: TGTGCCAGCAATTTCGGGACTTGGAACACTGAAGCTTTCTTT.

V is TRBV2 and J is TRBJ2-1; D unclear. The CDR3 consists of 12 residues. Looked up from germline, CDR1 is SNHLY and CDR2 is FYNNEI. V lost 3 bases to trimming and J lost 13 bases, with 13 bases between them. The CDR3 bases are TGTGCCAGCAGTGACAATTGGTTGACACAGTTCTTC. Protein sequence: CASSDNWLTQFF.

V and J are TRBV29-1 and TRBJ1-1, with 7 bases matching TRBD1. CDR1 is SQVTM, CDR2 ANQGSEA, per germline. Trimming at V came to 5 bases and at J to 4 bases, leaving 10 bases not matched to a gene. This CDR3 spans 14 amino acids. The CDR3 loop is CSVNRQGRSTEAFF. DNA of the CDR3: TGCAGCGTTAACCGACAGGGTCGAAGCACTGAAGCTTTCTTT.

In this sample, this clone turned up once. The chain couples TRBV28 to TRBJ1-2; D is ambiguous. V was cut by 5 bases and J by 0 bases, with 13 bases left in between. Germline CDR1 is MDHEN and CDR2 is SYDVKM. This CDR3 contains 15 residues. The CDR3 DNA sequence: TGTGCCAGCAGTCCTGCCGTCAGGTCTAACTATGGCTACACCTTC. Its translation is CASSPAVRSNYGYTF.

This rearrangement joins TRBV27 to TRBJ1-2, with D maybe TRBD1 (6 bases). Germline V gene sequence: CDR1 MNHEY, CDR2 SMNVEV (reference sequence). Trimming removed 0 bases from V and 6 bases from J, with 11 bases in between. CDR3 size: 14 residues. The CDR3 spells CASSLSFQGNGYTF. For the CDR3, the DNA is TGTGCCAGCAGTTTATCTTTCCAGGGGAATGGCTACACCTTC.

The V and J genes are TRBV4-3 and TRBJ2-1, with 11 bases lining up with TRBD2. The CDR3 covers 18 residues. Germline V gives CDR1 LGHNA, CDR2 YSLEER. Trimming took 1 base from V and 0 from J; bases not matched to a gene: 5. CDR3 loop: CASSQVLAGVISYNEQFF. CDR3 nucleotide sequence: TGCGCCAGCAGCCAAGTACTAGCGGGAGTGATCTCCTACAATGAGCAGTTCTTC.

The V gene is TRBV14, the J gene TRBJ2-1; 12 bases agree with TRBD2. J lost 7 bases, V lost 7 bases, and 5 bases had no gene match. The length of the CDR3 is 14 residues. Germline CDR1 reads SGHDN; CDR2 reads FVKESK. CDR3 loop: CASKWGTSGNEQFF. CDR3 nucleotides: TGTGCCAGCAAGTGGGGGACTAGCGGGAATGAGCAGTTCTTC.

The V call is TRBV3-1 (or the pseudogene TRBV3-2), the J call TRBJ1-2, with a tentative D call TRBD1 (6 bases). The length of the CDR3 is 17 residues. Germline V lookup: CDR1 LGHDT, CDR2 YNNKEL (reference sequence). The V end lost 6 bases, the J end lost 3 bases, and 23 bases lay between the germline ends. CDR3 nucleotide sequence: TGTGCCAGCAGGCGTCAAGGGACACCAAAAACGGACTATGGCTACACCTTC. This encodes CASRRQGTPKTDYGYTF.

A word on this clone: Distinct nucleotide sequences in the sample also encode this CDR3. V and J are TRBV6-5 and TRBJ1-5, with D possibly TRBD1 on 5 matching bases. The V and J ends lost 4 bases and 1 base respectively, with 8 bases between them. CDR3 size: 14 residues. CDR1 MNHEY and CDR2 SVGAGI come from the germline V gene. For the CDR3, the DNA is TGTGCCAGCAGTTCAACAGGAAGCAATCAGCCCCAGCATTTT. Residues: CASSSTGSNQPQHF.

The chain employs TRBV2 and TRBJ2-7; D perhaps matches TRBD2 (5 bases). Looked up from germline, CDR1 is SNHLY and CDR2 is FYNNEI. This CDR3 contains 14 residues. Deletions cut 2 bases from V and 0 bases from J, with 8 bases between. The CDR3 sequence: CASSEQRTSYEQYF. The CDR3, as DNA: TGTGCCAGCAGTGAACAGCGGACCTCCTACGAGCAGTACTTC.